A single sample gave rise to the 8 T cell receptor beta chains below, sequenced in a study of yellow fever vaccine responses in identical twins. TCRdb analysed the RT-PCR reads with MiXCR anew, one entry per CDR3 protein. The data hold about 34,000 distinct CDR3 sequences, with 45% to 65% observed a single time. Sample: T cells from blood (PBMCs), unsorted or a sorted subset (not recorded which), taken before or after yellow fever vaccination (not recorded which). The receptors come from a woman aged 18-30 years who received the yellow fever vaccine.

The J gene is TRBJ2-5, the V gene TRBV11-3; possibly TRBD2 for D (6 bases). V lost 9 bases and J lost 5, with 19 bases in between. This CDR3 is 14 amino acids long. CDR1 is SGHNT, CDR2 YENEEA, per germline. The CDR3 loop is CASQARWLAETQYF. The DNA of the CDR3 is TGTGCCAGTCAGGCCCGGTGGCTAGCGGAGACCCAGTACTTC.

The chain has TRBV18 and TRBJ2-6, with no clear D. V dropped 3 bases and J dropped 4 bases, with 7 bases sitting between them. The CDR3 extends over 14 amino acids. CDR1 KGHSH and CDR2 LQKENI come from the germline V gene. CDR3 amino acids: CASSPAWGANVLTF. The CDR3 coding sequence is TGTGCCAGCTCACCCGCCTGGGGGGCCAACGTCCTGACTTTC.

The sample holds one count of this clonotype. The rearrangement uses TRBV27 and TRBJ2-7, with TRBD2 matching 9 bases. The CDR3 is made up of 16 amino acids. V trimming: 2 bases; J trimming: 1 base; junction bases outside the gene matches: 6. The germline V gene has CDR1 MNHEY and CDR2 SMNVEV (reference sequence). The CDR3 is CASSLTGTSFSYEQYF. DNA for the CDR3: TGTGCCAGCAGTTTAACCGGGACTAGCTTTTCCTACGAGCAGTACTTC.

The rearrangement links TRBV20-1 to TRBJ1-1; TRBD1 matches 9 bases. The V gene end was trimmed by 3 bases and the J gene end by 4 bases; junction bases not matched to a gene: 6. CDR1 is DFQATT, CDR2 SNEGSKA, per germline (reference sequence). The CDR3 totals 14 residues. In DNA, the CDR3 is TGCAGTGCTAGGAGGGACAGGGAATTCACTGAAGCTTTCTTT. Its protein is CSARRDREFTEAFF.

This chain connects TRBV29-1 to TRBJ2-1, with 10 bases identical to TRBD2. V shed 6 bases and J 4 bases; nucleotides not matched to a gene: 3. Germline values: CDR1 SQVTM, CDR2 ANQGSEA. The CDR3 sequence is 13 residues long. CDR3 loop: CSVLAGPYNEQFF. Written as DNA, the CDR3 is TGCAGCGTACTAGCGGGGCCGTACAATGAGCAGTTCTTC.

The chain has TRBV20-1 and TRBJ2-1; 7 bases match TRBD2. Germline CDR1 and CDR2: DFQATT and SNEGSKA (reference sequence). There are 15 residues in the CDR3. V dropped 8 bases and J dropped 6; count of bases not matched to a gene: 16. CDR3 coding DNA: TGCAGTACCCGGGACTACTCCCCGGGTGGCAATGAGCAGTTCTTC. As protein: CSTRDYSPGGNEQFF.

V and J are TRBV7-2 and TRBJ2-7; D is tentatively TRBD1 or TRBD2 (6 bases each). V lost 0 bases to trimming and J lost 0 bases, with 12 bases between them. This CDR3 has 16 amino acids. The germline V gene has CDR1 SGHTA and CDR2 FQGNSA. CDR3 DNA sequence: TGTGCCAGCAGCTTAGCGGGGGGCCCTGGCTCCTACGAGCAGTACGTC. Translation: CASSLAGGPGSYEQYV.

The table lists this clonotype with a few counts. The chain joins TRBV25-1 to TRBJ2-4; a weak D match, TRBD2 (5 bases). CDR1 MGHDK and CDR2 SYGVNS come from the germline V gene. CDR3 length: 13 residues. V lost 1 base, J lost 8 bases, and 9 bases lay in between. DNA for the CDR3: TGTGCCAGCAGTGAATTAGGAGGAGACATTCAGTACTTC. Its translation: CASSELGGDIQYF.